This passage covers 18 T cell receptor beta chains from one sample sequenced in a study of blood T cell repertoires in COVID-19. The data were produced by immunoSEQ multiplex PCR, yet TCRdb's version contains in-frame clones alone and is incomplete. The sample lists more than 300,000 clones; 85% to 95% were seen once. Sequenced: PBMCs or T cells enriched from blood (not recorded which). These receptors all come from a woman aged 30 to 39 who had been exposed to COVID-19.

This sequence joins TRBV5-1 and TRBJ1-5; the D gene is possibly TRBD1 (5 bases). V was shortened by 3 bases and J by 2 bases, with 15 bases between the two germline ends. Germline V gives CDR1 SGHRS, CDR2 YFSETQ. This CDR3 contains 16 residues. CDR3 loop: CASSYSPGLRNQPQHF. CDR3 DNA sequence: TGCGCCAGCAGCTACTCCCCAGGGCTCCGCAATCAGCCCCAGCATTTT.

The gene calls are TRBV5-1 and TRBJ2-3; D is unresolved. The V end lost 0 bases, the J end lost 2 bases, and 10 bases lay between the germline ends. This CDR3 is built from 15 residues. CDR1 and CDR2 from the germline V gene are SGHRS and YFSETQ. Written as DNA, the CDR3 is TGCGCCAGCAGCTTGGGGTTCAGGATCACAGATACGCAGTATTTT. Its protein product is CASSLGFRITDTQYF.

V is TRBV7-9 and J is TRBJ2-6; D unclear. V gave up 9 bases and J gave up 0 bases, with 9 bases separating them. Germline CDR1 reads SEHNR; CDR2 reads FQNEAQ (reference sequence). There are 14 residues in the CDR3. CDR3 amino acids: CASALNSGANVLTF. CDR3 DNA sequence: TGTGCCAGTGCTCTAAACTCTGGGGCCAACGTCCTGACTTTC.

The gene calls are TRBV9 and TRBJ2-3; 7 bases are shared with TRBD1. The CDR3 spans 15 residues. The V gene's germline CDR1 is SGDLS and CDR2 YYNGEE. V was clipped by 4 bases and J by 2 bases; unmatched bases: 7. The CDR3 region is CASSTSGTATDTQYF. The CDR3 coding sequence is TGTGCCAGCAGCACTTCCGGGACAGCCACAGATACGCAGTATTTT.

This clone was counted a single time. The gene calls are TRBV18 and TRBJ1-2, with 7 bases identical to TRBD1. V shed 3 bases, J shed 2 bases, and the junction held 9 bases outside the gene matches. Germline V CDR1 and CDR2: KGHSH, LQKENI. The CDR3 has 16 amino acids. This chain's CDR3 is CASSPSGTAANYGYTF. In DNA form, the CDR3 reads TGTGCCAGCTCACCGTCTGGGACAGCAGCCAACTATGGCTACACCTTC.

The genes are TRBV7-9 and TRBJ1-5; 10 bases are shared with TRBD1. Germline loops: CDR1 SEHNR, CDR2 FQNEAQ (reference sequence). This CDR3 region has 18 residues. The junction had 10 bases not matched to a gene; V was cut back by 3 bases and J by 2 bases. In nucleotides, the CDR3 is TGTGCCAGCAGCTTCTCTAAGTTCGGGACAGGGGGCAATCAGCCCCAGCATTTT. Encoded protein: CASSFSKFGTGGNQPQHF.

The rearrangement joins TRBV12-3 or TRBV12-4 to TRBJ2-7, with unresolved D. V dropped 6 bases and J dropped 0 bases, with 9 bases sitting between them. The CDR3 loop spans 13 amino acids. The CDR3 nucleotides are TGTGCCAGCAGCCTGTCCGGCTCCTACGAGCAGTACTTC. Protein: CASSLSGSYEQYF.

CDR3 nucleotide sequence: TGTGCCAGCAGCACGCGACAGGGGGTCTACAATGAGCAGTTCTTC. Amino acid sequence: CASSTRQGVYNEQFF. The chain is built from TRBV9 and TRBJ2-1, with 9 bases aligning to TRBD1. The CDR3 covers 15 residues. The V and J ends lost 4 bases and 3 bases, in that order; junction bases with no gene match: 5. Germline V lookup: CDR1 SGDLS, CDR2 YYNGEE.

The genes are TRBV13 and TRBJ1-3; perhaps TRBD1 as D (6 bases). This CDR3 contains 13 residues. With 4 bases removed from V and 4 bases from J, the gap between germline ends came to 8 bases. Germline loops: CDR1 PRHDT, CDR2 FYEKMQ (reference sequence). CDR3 bases: TGTGCCAGCAGCTACGACAGGGGAAACACCATATATTTT. Translated, it gives CASSYDRGNTIYF.

The rearrangement joins TRBV18 to TRBJ2-5, with D perhaps TRBD2 (6 bases). The germline V and J ends were trimmed by 1 base and 2 bases, with 17 bases remaining between them. Germline assignment: CDR1 KGHSH and CDR2 LQKENI. This CDR3 region has 17 residues. The CDR3 region has the DNA TGTGCCAGCTCACCACGAGTGTCCACGGGGGTTCAAGAGACCCAGTACTTC. Its protein is CASSPRVSTGVQETQYF.

The chain couples TRBV11-1 to TRBJ1-4; D unclear. Per the germline V gene, CDR1 is SGHAT and CDR2 is FQDESV (reference sequence). CDR3 length: 12 residues. With 5 bases removed from V and 13 bases from J, the gap between germline ends came to 14 bases. DNA of the CDR3: TGTGCCAGCAGCGTCGATCCGGGTCCACTGTTTTTT. Translated: CASSVDPGPLFF.

This clone has a single count. The chain employs TRBV29-1 and TRBJ2-1, with unresolved D. CDR1 is SQVTM, CDR2 ANQGSEA, per germline. The length of the CDR3 is 10 residues. V lost 4 bases, J lost 8 bases, and 6 bases lay in between. CDR3 amino acids: CSVGQDEQFF. The DNA of the CDR3 is TGCAGCGTTGGGCAGGATGAGCAGTTCTTC.

The gene calls are TRBV12-3 or TRBV12-4 and TRBJ1-1, with 8 nucleotides matching TRBD1. Trimming cost V 8 bases and J 5 bases; bases outside gene matches: 4. This CDR3 contains 12 residues. CDR3 loop: CASADRATEAFF. CDR3 DNA sequence: TGTGCCAGCGCGGACAGGGCGACTGAAGCTTTCTTT.

The chain has TRBV2 and TRBJ1-4, with 7 bases identical to TRBD1. Germline CDR1 is SNHLY and CDR2 is FYNNEI. The CDR3 runs to 15 residues. The V and J ends lost 7 bases and 7 bases, in that order; junction bases with no gene match: 12. CDR3 region: CASMVEQGMGEKLFF. Written as DNA, the CDR3 is TGTGCCAGCATGGTAGAACAGGGGATGGGTGAAAAACTGTTTTTT.

V gene TRBV27 combines with J gene TRBJ2-2; D possibly corresponds to TRBD2 (5 bases). The CDR3 runs to 14 residues. Germline assignment: CDR1 MNHEY and CDR2 SMNVEV (reference sequence). Trimming pared 6 bases from V and 3 bases from J, leaving 11 bases between. CDR3 sequence reads: CASRNRGYTGELFF. Here the CDR3 DNA reads TGTGCCAGCAGAAATAGAGGGTACACCGGGGAGCTGTTTTTT.

The chain links TRBV30 to TRBJ2-2, with 13 nucleotides matching TRBD2. In germline, CDR1 is GTSNPN, CDR2 SVGIG (reference sequence). The CDR3 extends over 19 amino acids. J lost 2 bases, V lost 1 base, and 10 bases had no gene match. The CDR3 reads CAWSGPPTSGGINTGELFF. For the CDR3, the DNA is TGTGCCTGGAGTGGCCCCCCGACTAGCGGGGGGATTAACACCGGGGAGCTGTTTTTT.

This chain links TRBV3-1 (or the pseudogene TRBV3-2) with TRBJ1-2; no reliable D call. The CDR3 length is 14 residues. The V end was cut by 7 bases, the J end by 0 bases, with 12 bases between. CDR1 is LGHDT, CDR2 YNNKEL, per germline (reference sequence). CDR3 sequence: CASKKMGANYGYTF. The CDR3 DNA reads as TGTGCCAGCAAGAAAATGGGCGCTAACTATGGCTACACCTTC.

This chain joins TRBV6-5 and TRBJ1-6; the D is unclear. The CDR3 sequence is 12 residues long. V gave up 2 bases and J gave up 8 bases, with 4 bases separating them. From germline, CDR1 is MNHEY and CDR2 SVGAGI. The CDR3, as DNA: TGTGCCAGCAGTTACCTTGATTCACCCCTCCACTTT. Amino acids: CASSYLDSPLHF.